The 5 T cell receptor beta chains reported below all come from one sample, sequenced in a study of regulatory T cells in long-lasting Graves disease. Assembly of TCR beta libraries relied on iRepertoire HTBI primers together with Arm-PCR of CDR3 regions. TCRdb redid the calling of the multiplex PCR reads with MiXCR, one entry per CDR3 protein. Of a few hundred thousand distinct CDR3 sequences detected, roughly a fifth appear once; the ten largest clones hold 7% to 9%. Time point reported: persistent/refractory GD, antithyroid drugs over 5 years with positive TRAb. RNA from PBMCs was the source of the TCR library. This specimen consisted of peripheral blood mononuclear cells (PBMCs), obtained when the disease was refractory, from a patient treated with antithyroid drugs. These receptors all stem from a female donor with Graves disease.

This clonotype was detected many times. The V and J genes are TRBV27 and TRBJ1-5; TRBD1 is a possible D gene (5 bases). The CDR3 loop spans 14 amino acids. Per the germline V gene, CDR1 is MNHEY and CDR2 is SMNVEV (reference sequence). Trimming stripped 0 bases from V and 2 bases from J, with 5 bases between. CDR3 nucleotides: TGTGCCAGCAGTTTATCAGGGGGCAATCAGCCCCAGCATTTT. Its protein product is CASSLSGGNQPQHF.

Comments on this clonotype: The junction departs from the called germline gene at one end, perhaps through a read error. This sequence joins TRBV30 and TRBJ2-2, with a tentative D call TRBD2 (5 bases). The CDR3 loop spans 13 amino acids. CDR1 and CDR2 (germline): GTSNPN, SVGIG (reference sequence). The CDR3 coding sequence is TGTGCATGGACTCGCGCGAACACCGGGGAGCTGTTTTTT. Amino acid sequence: CAWTRANTGELFF. Using reference TRBV30 and TRBJ2-2 for the parts outside the CDR3, the full variable domain is SQTIHQWPATLVQPVGSPLSLECTVEGTSNPNLYWYRQAAGRGLQLLFYSVGIGQISSEVPQNLSASRPQDRQFILSSKKLLLSDSGFYLCAWTRANTGELFFGEGSRLTVL.

The chain uses TRBV15 and TRBJ1-4; D gene uncertain. V shed 0 bases and J shed 5 bases, with 4 bases lying between them. This CDR3 is built from 13 residues. Germline assignment: CDR1 LNHNV and CDR2 YYDKDF (reference sequence). The CDR3 here is CATSREGNEKLFF. The CDR3, as DNA: TGTGCCACCAGCAGAGAGGGCAATGAAAAACTGTTTTTT.

This clonotype was observed many times. The chain carries TRBV5-1 and TRBJ1-4; TRBD1 might be the D (6 bases). This CDR3 has 15 amino acids. Germline V gene data show CDR1 as SGHRS and CDR2 as YFSETQ. V was cut by 4 bases and J by 7 bases, with 17 bases left in between. This CDR3 is CASSERGVPSEKLFF. CDR3 sequence (DNA): TGCGCCAGCAGCGAGAGGGGGGTACCGAGTGAAAAACTGTTTTTT.

The chain uses TRBV15 and TRBJ1-1; D gene unclear. Trimming left V 1 base short and J 6 bases short, with 15 bases between. This CDR3 is built from 15 residues. Germline-derived CDR1 and CDR2 are LNHNV and YYDKDF (reference sequence). The CDR3 spells CATSRGGLGSAEAFF. CDR3 sequence (DNA): TGTGCCACCAGCAGAGGCGGACTTGGGAGCGCTGAAGCTTTCTTT.